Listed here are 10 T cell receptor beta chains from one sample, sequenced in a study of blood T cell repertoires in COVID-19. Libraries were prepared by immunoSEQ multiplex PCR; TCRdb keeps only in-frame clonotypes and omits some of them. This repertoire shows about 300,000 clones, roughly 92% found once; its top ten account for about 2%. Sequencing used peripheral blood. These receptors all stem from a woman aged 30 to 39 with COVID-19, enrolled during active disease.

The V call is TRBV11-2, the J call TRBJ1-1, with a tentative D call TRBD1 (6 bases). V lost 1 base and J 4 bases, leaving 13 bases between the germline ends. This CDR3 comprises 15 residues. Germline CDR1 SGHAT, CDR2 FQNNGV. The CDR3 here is CASSLGRGGATEAFF. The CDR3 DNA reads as TGTGCCAGCAGCTTAGGGAGAGGGGGAGCCACTGAAGCTTTCTTT.

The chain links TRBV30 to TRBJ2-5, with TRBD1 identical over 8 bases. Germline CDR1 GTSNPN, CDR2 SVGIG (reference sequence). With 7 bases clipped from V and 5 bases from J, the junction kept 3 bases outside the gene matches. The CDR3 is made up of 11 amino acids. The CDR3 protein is CASTGAETQYF. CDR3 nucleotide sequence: TGTGCCTCGACAGGGGCGGAGACCCAGTACTTC. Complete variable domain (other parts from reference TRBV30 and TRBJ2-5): SQTIHQWPATLVQPVGSPLSLECTVEGTSNPNLYWYRQAAGRGLQLLFYSVGIGQISSEVPQNLSASRPQDRQFILSSKKLLLSDSGFYLCASTGAETQYFGPGTRLLVL.

The CDR3 DNA reads as TGTGCCAGCAAAACCACTAGCGTCAGTGAGCAGTTCTTC. It translates to CASKTTSVSEQFF. The chain is built from TRBV6-6 and TRBJ2-1; 7 bases fit TRBD2. J was trimmed by 9 bases and V by 7 bases; bases with no gene match: 9. Per the germline V gene, CDR1 is MNHNY and CDR2 is SVGAGI (reference sequence). The CDR3 sequence is 13 residues long.

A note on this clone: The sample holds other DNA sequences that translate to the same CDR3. The CDR3 nucleotides read TGCAGCGTTGACCAGGGGAACACTGAAGCTTTCTTT. Its translation is CSVDQGNTEAFF. This chain uses TRBV29-1 with TRBJ1-1; D possibly corresponds to TRBD1 (5 bases). V lost 3 bases and J 1 base, leaving 6 bases between the germline ends. The length of the CDR3 is 12 residues. Germline loops: CDR1 SQVTM, CDR2 ANQGSEA.

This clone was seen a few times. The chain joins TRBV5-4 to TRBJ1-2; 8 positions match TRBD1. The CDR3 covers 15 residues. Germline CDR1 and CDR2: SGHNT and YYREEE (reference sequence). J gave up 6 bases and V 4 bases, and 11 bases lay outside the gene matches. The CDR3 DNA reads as TGTGCCAGCAGCCTCGCGACAGGGGATAGAGATGGCTACACCTTC. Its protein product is CASSLATGDRDGYTF.

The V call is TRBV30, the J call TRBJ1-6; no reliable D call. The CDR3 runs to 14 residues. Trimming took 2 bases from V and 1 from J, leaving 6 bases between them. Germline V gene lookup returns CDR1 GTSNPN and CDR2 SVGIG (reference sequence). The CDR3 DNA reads TGTGCCTGGAGTCCCGGGTCCTATAATTCACCCCTCCACTTT. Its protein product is CAWSPGSYNSPLHF.

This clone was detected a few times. The CDR3 sequence is CAKSIPAVRNYGYTF. The CDR3 DNA is TGTGCCAAAAGCATCCCCGCCGTTCGTAACTATGGCTACACCTTC. This chain uses TRBV9 with TRBJ1-2; D call uncertain. Trimming shortened V by 9 bases and J by 1 base, and 19 bases separated the two germline ends. The CDR3 totals 15 residues. Germline V gene data show CDR1 as SGDLS and CDR2 as YYNGEE. Looking up the rest from reference TRBV9 and TRBJ1-2 gives the full variable domain: DSGVTQTPKHLITATGQRVTLRCSPRSGDLSVYWYQQSLDQGLQFLIQYYNGEERAKGNILERFSAQQFPDLHSELNLSSLELGDSALYFCAKSIPAVRNYGYTFGSGTRLTVV.

The chain's CDR3 is CAISVDQGSYEQFF. The DNA for the CDR3 is TGTGCCATCAGTGTGGACCAGGGGAGTTATGAGCAGTTCTTC. This sequence joins TRBV10-3 and TRBJ2-1; D is possibly TRBD1 (6 bases). The CDR3 has 14 amino acids. Germline V gene lookup returns CDR1 ENHRY and CDR2 SYGVKD. V was clipped by 4 bases and J by 8 bases, with 15 bases between them.

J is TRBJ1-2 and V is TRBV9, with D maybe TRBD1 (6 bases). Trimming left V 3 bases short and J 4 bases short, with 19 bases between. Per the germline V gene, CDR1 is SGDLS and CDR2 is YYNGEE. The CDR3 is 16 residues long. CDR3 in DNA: TGTGCCAGCAGCGCCTTAGGGGGACAATCGCGCTATGGCTACACCTTC. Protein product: CASSALGGQSRYGYTF. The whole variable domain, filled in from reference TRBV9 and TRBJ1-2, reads DSGVTQTPKHLITATGQRVTLRCSPRSGDLSVYWYQQSLDQGLQFLIQYYNGEERAKGNILERFSAQQFPDLHSELNLSSLELGDSALYFCASSALGGQSRYGYTFGSGTRLTVV.

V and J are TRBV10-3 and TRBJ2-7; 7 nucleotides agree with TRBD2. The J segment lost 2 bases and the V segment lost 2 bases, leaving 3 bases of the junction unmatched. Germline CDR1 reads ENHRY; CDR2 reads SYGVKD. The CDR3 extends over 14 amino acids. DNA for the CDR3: TGTGCCATCAGTGAGACTAGCGCGACCTACGAGCAGTACTTC. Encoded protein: CAISETSATYEQYF.